These 14 T cell receptor beta chains originate from one sample sequenced in a study of T cell responses to AZD1222 COVID-19 vaccine. The table came from immunoSEQ multiplex PCR; TCRdb's copy has only in-frame clones and leaves some out. This table holds roughly 140,000 clones, about nine tenths found once. Material: peripheral blood, obtained on day 0 of AZD1222 vaccination. These receptors were obtained from an adult in good health.

This chain joins TRBV5-6 and TRBJ1-1, with a possible D match to TRBD1 (5 bases). The CDR3 length is 15 residues. Germline V gives CDR1 SGHDT, CDR2 YYEEEE. Trimming removed 2 bases at V and 1 base at J, with 12 bases between. The CDR3 loop is CASSFTGARNTEAFF. Here the CDR3 DNA reads TGTGCCAGCAGCTTCACTGGGGCGCGGAACACTGAAGCTTTCTTT.

The CDR3 nucleotides are TGCGCCAGCAGCCAAGATCTCAGCGGGAGTCCTCTCACAGATACGCAGTATTTT. Its protein is CASSQDLSGSPLTDTQYF. This chain uses TRBV4-3 with TRBJ2-3; 8 nucleotides line up with TRBD2. Germline CDR1 LGHNA, CDR2 YSLEER. V lost 0 bases, J lost 2 bases, and 10 bases stayed unmatched. The CDR3 length is 18 residues.

The rearrangement uses TRBV4-1 and TRBJ1-1; TRBD1 might be the D (6 bases). CDR1 and CDR2 (germline): MGHRA, YSYEKL. The CDR3 is 16 amino acids. Trimming took off 5 bases at V and 3 bases at J, with 19 bases between the two ends. The CDR3 reads CASSLSWSRGDTEAFF. In DNA, the CDR3 is TGCGCCAGCAGCTTATCCTGGTCTAGGGGGGACACTGAAGCTTTCTTT.

The chain couples TRBV7-2 to TRBJ2-7, with 11 nucleotides matching TRBD1. J gave up 5 bases and V 5 bases, and 5 bases lay outside the gene matches. Germline loops: CDR1 SGHTA, CDR2 FQGNSA. The CDR3 totals 14 residues. CDR3 sequence reads: CASSRRTGGNEQYF. DNA for the CDR3: TGTGCCAGCAGCCGCAGGACAGGGGGCAACGAGCAGTACTTC.

V is TRBV27 and J is TRBJ2-7; D is perhaps TRBD2 (5 bases). The germline gives CDR1 MNHEY, CDR2 SMNVEV (reference sequence). V was trimmed by 6 bases and J by 3 bases, leaving 18 bases between them. The CDR3 contains 15 residues. The CDR3 spells CASRSPRQRNYEQYF. The CDR3 bases are TGTGCCAGCAGGTCCCCCCGGCAGCGGAACTACGAGCAGTACTTC.

This clone has a handful of counts. This sequence joins TRBV29-1 and TRBJ2-1; TRBD1 or TRBD2 may be the D gene (5 bases each). The CDR3 sequence is 13 residues long. Per the germline V gene, CDR1 is SQVTM and CDR2 is ANQGSEA. The V and J ends lost 7 bases and 6 bases respectively, with 16 bases between them. CDR3 sequence reads: CSARDLRSNEQFF. CDR3 sequence (DNA): TGCAGCGCAAGGGACCTCCGGTCCAATGAGCAGTTCTTC.

This clone was observed once. This chain uses TRBV10-3 with TRBJ2-7; maybe TRBD2 (6 bases). The germline V gene has CDR1 ENHRY and CDR2 SYGVKD. Deletions cut 3 bases from V and 6 bases from J, with 18 bases between. This CDR3 comprises 15 residues. CDR3 sequence: CAISEWAGPYSEQYF. CDR3 sequence (DNA): TGTGCCATCAGTGAATGGGCGGGACCCTACAGCGAGCAGTACTTC.

This chain joins TRBV9 and TRBJ1-1; unclear D gene. The CDR3 length is 13 residues. Germline CDR1 reads SGDLS; CDR2 reads YYNGEE. V shed 0 bases and J shed 11 bases, with 14 bases lying between them. The CDR3 sequence is CASSVAEAEAAFF. CDR3 sequence (DNA): TGTGCCAGCAGCGTAGCAGAGGCCGAGGCCGCTTTCTTT.

The chain joins TRBV6-5 to TRBJ2-2; D unresolved. The length of the CDR3 is 11 residues. Germline CDR1 MNHEY, CDR2 SVGAGI. The germline V and J ends were trimmed by 6 bases and 4 bases, with 3 bases remaining between them. In nucleotides, the CDR3 is TGTGCCAGCAGGTTCACCGGGGAGCTGTTTTTT. As protein: CASRFTGELFF.

The chain's CDR3 is CASSLARASGTSTDTQYF. The CDR3, as DNA: TGTGCCAGCAGCTTAGCGCGAGCTAGCGGGACTAGCACAGATACGCAGTATTTT. The chain joins TRBV7-8 to TRBJ2-3; 9 positions agree with TRBD2. Germline CDR1 and CDR2: SGHVS and FQNEAQ. The CDR3 is made up of 18 amino acids. V gave up 0 bases and J gave up 0 bases; unmatched junction bases: 7.

The V gene is TRBV11-2, the J gene TRBJ1-1; D possibly corresponds to TRBD1 (5 bases). The germline V gene encodes CDR1 SGHAT and CDR2 FQNNGV. The CDR3 is 15 residues long. V lost 1 base, J lost 1 base, and 10 bases lay in between. This CDR3 reads CASSLGWGRNTEAFF. Written as DNA, the CDR3 is TGTGCCAGCAGCTTAGGTTGGGGGAGGAACACTGAAGCTTTCTTT. Combining the CDR3 with reference TRBV11-2 and TRBJ1-1 gives the whole variable domain EAGVAQSPRYKIIEKRQSVAFWCNPISGHATLYWYQQILGQGPKLLIQFQNNGVVDDSQLPKDRFSAERLKGVDSTLKIQPAKLEDSAVYLCASSLGWGRNTEAFFGQGTRLTVV.

The chain has TRBV28 and TRBJ1-2, with D uncertain. Between the trimmed V and J ends, which lost 4 bases and 4 bases, there was a span of 13 bases. Germline V gives CDR1 MDHEN, CDR2 SYDVKM. This CDR3 has 14 amino acids. Here the CDR3 reads CASSSPGSSYGYTF. DNA for the CDR3: TGTGCCAGCAGTTCTCCGGGATCCTCCTATGGCTACACCTTC.

V usage is TRBV14 and J usage is TRBJ2-7; 12 bases align to TRBD2. This CDR3 contains 22 residues. Germline CDR1 reads SGHDN; CDR2 reads FVKESK. V was pared by 0 bases and J by 3 bases, with 21 bases of the junction left unmatched. The DNA for the CDR3 is TGTGCCAGCAGCCAAGATGCGTTCTTCGGACTAGCGGGATCCCTGAGAAACTACGAGCAGTACTTC. The encoded protein is CASSQDAFFGLAGSLRNYEQYF.

This chain uses TRBV3-1 (or the pseudogene TRBV3-2) with TRBJ1-1; tentatively, D is TRBD1 (5 bases). Germline CDR1 and CDR2: LGHDT and YNNKEL (reference sequence). There are 14 residues in the CDR3. Trimming took 1 base from V and 11 from J, leaving 17 bases between them. CDR3 DNA: TGTGCCAGCAGCCAAGCGTCCGTTGGGGGGTGGGCTTTCTTT. This encodes CASSQASVGGWAFF.